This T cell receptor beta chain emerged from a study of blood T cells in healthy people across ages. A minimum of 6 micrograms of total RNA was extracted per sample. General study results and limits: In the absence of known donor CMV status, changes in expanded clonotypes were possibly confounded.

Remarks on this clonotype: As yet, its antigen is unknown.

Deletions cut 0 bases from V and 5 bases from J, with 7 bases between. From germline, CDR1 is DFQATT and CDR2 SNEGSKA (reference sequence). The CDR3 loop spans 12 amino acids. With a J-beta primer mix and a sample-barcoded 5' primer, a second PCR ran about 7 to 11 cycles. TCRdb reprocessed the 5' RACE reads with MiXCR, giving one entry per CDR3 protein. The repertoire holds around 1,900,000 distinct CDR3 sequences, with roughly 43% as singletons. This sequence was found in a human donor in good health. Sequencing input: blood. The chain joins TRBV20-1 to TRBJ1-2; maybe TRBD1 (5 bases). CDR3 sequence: CSARDQGYGYTF. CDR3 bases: TGCAGTGCTAGAGATCAGGGATATGGCTACACCTTC.